This record looks at one T cell receptor (beta chain) sequence and its context. Its antigen is currently not known. Base qualities were left out, and no much larger clone turns up one base away. The data belong to a study of patients and donors after allogeneic stem cell transplantation (dated by TCRdb to between 2020 and 2021). The receptor library was made with RT-PCR. Sequencing used a NextSeq 550. The public reads were reprocessed in TCRdb via fastp at Q25 and MiXCR, keeping in-frame beta chains. One record per CDR3 amino acid sequence lists the most common genes and DNA. The sample table shows about a million distinct CDR3 sequences, and about 20% are seen once. The ten largest account for around 6% of the sample. The clonotype originates from a human donor who was either an allogeneic HSCT recipient or a stem cell or donor lymphocyte infusion donor (not recorded which). It is not recorded whose cells these are; they may come from a transplant donor. The sample consisted of blood, either unsorted or a sorted T cell fraction (not recorded which).

At the DNA level, the sequence is TGTGCCACCAGCAGAGATCTAGGGGGCGACCCCGGGGAGCTGTTTTTT. Its protein is CATSRDLGGDPGELFF. The V and J genes are TRBV15 and TRBJ2-2, and 7 junctional nucleotides match TRBD1. Its CDR3 holds 16 amino acids, cysteine through phenylalanine. Only the CDR3 region is kept as DNA, spanning 48 bases read in frame from base 1. According to the germline V gene (reference sequence), CDR1 reads LNHNV and CDR2 reads YYDKDF. V is trimmed back by 0 bases and J by 6 bases, and the junction contains 7 bases that no gene match accounts for.